The rows below give T cell receptor beta chains drawn from one sample of a study of T cell responses to AZD1222 COVID-19 vaccine. Assay used: immunoSEQ multiplex PCR; TCRdb lists only in-frame clones, some missing. The sample has tens of thousands of clones; roughly 90% are singletons. The source material was peripheral blood, sampled on day 0 of AZD1222 vaccination. The receptors stem from an adult in good health. The CDR3 runs from the conserved cysteine through the conserved F or W. The D gene is left open where the match is weak. Size values are once, few and many counts, or a class for expanded clones, and some rows have none.

D gene	clone size	V gene	J gene	CDR3 DNA	CDR3 protein
TRBD1	-	TRBV2	TRBJ1-5	TGTGCCAGCAGCTCAACAGGGGGCAATCAGCCCCAGCATTTT	CASSSTGGNQPQHF
-	-	TRBV5-4	TRBJ1-6	TGTGCCAGCAGCGGTCAGGATAATTCACCCCTCCACTTT	CASSGQDNSPLHF
-	few	TRBV7-3	TRBJ1-2	TGTGCCAGCAGCCCCTACAGGGAGGGCTATGGCTACACCTTC	CASSPYREGYGYTF
TRBD1	-	TRBV7-9	TRBJ2-4	TGTGCCAGCAGCCAAACCCCAACGGGGACAGGGAGGTACATTCAGTACTTC	CASSQTPTGTGRYIQYF
TRBD2	once	TRBV27	TRBJ2-2	TGTGCCAGCAGTTTAGCGGGGGTCCCCGGGGAGCTGTTTTTT	CASSLAGVPGELFF
TRBD1	-	TRBV19	TRBJ1-1	TGTGCCAGTAAATTTCTGGGACAGGGGGCGTTGAACACTGAAGCTTTCTTT	CASKFLGQGALNTEAFF
-	-	TRBV30	TRBJ1-5	TGTGCCTGGAGTGTACAGGTAGACCAGCCCCAGCATTTT	CAWSVQVDQPQHF
TRBD1	-	TRBV4-1	TRBJ1-2	TGCGCCAGCAGTCGGGACAGGGTGATCCATGGCTACACCTTC	CASSRDRVIHGYTF
-	-	TRBV7-2	TRBJ2-1	TGTGCCAGCAGCTTATCGTACAATGAGCAGTTCTTC	CASSLSYNEQFF
TRBD1	-	TRBV6-5	TRBJ1-5	TGTGCCAGCAGTTCCCGGACAGGGGGCGGCAATCAGCCCCAGCATTTT	CASSSRTGGGNQPQHF
-	once	TRBV7-8	TRBJ1-1	TGTGCCAGCAGCGCTATGGGACAAATGAACACTGAAGCTTTCTTT	CASSAMGQMNTEAFF
-	-	TRBV11-2	TRBJ2-1	TGTGCCAGCAGCTTAGATCCTGGCGCCTACAATGAGCAGTTCTTC	CASSLDPGAYNEQFF
TRBD1	-	TRBV28	TRBJ2-1	TGTGCCAGCAGGCCCGGGACAGGGTTTTCCAATGAGCAGTTCTTC	CASRPGTGFSNEQFF
TRBD1	-	TRBV5-1	TRBJ2-1	TGCGCCAGCAGCCCTATAACAGGGGCAAATGAGCAGTTCTTC	CASSPITGANEQFF
TRBD1	-	TRBV19	TRBJ1-1	TGTGCCAGTACCCACAGGGGTTTGACTGAAGCTTTCTTT	CASTHRGLTEAFF
TRBD1	-	TRBV19	TRBJ1-4	TGTGCCAGTAGCTCTATGACAGGGGCGACTAATGAAAAACTGTTTTTT	CASSSMTGATNEKLFF
TRBD2	few	TRBV3-1/TRBV3-2	TRBJ2-3	TGTGCCAGCAGCCACCTTAGCGGGGGAAGCGGAGATACGCAGTATTTT	CASSHLSGGSGDTQYF
-	-	TRBV28	TRBJ1-6	TGTGCCAGCACCCTGGGGTCCTATAATTCACCCCTCCACTTT	CASTLGSYNSPLHF
-	-	TRBV6-2/TRBV6-3	TRBJ2-1	TGTGCCAGCAGCCGCGGGACTCCTAGCTCCTACAATGAGCAGTTCTTC	CASSRGTPSSYNEQFF
TRBD1	-	TRBV6-5	TRBJ1-5	TGTGCCAGCAGTTTAACTGGGACAGGGGACAATCAGCCCCAGCATTTT	CASSLTGTGDNQPQHF
-	-	TRBV18	TRBJ2-1	TGTGCCAGCTCACCACGGAGCCAGTCCAGCTCCTACAATGAGCAGTTCTTC	CASSPRSQSSSYNEQFF
-	-	TRBV2	TRBJ1-5	TGTGCCAGCAGTGGGGCGACAACTGGCGATCAGCCCCAGCATTTT	CASSGATTGDQPQHF
-	-	TRBV30	TRBJ2-3	TGTGCCTGGAGTTTGGAGGGGCCTAGCACAGATACGCAGTATTTT	CAWSLEGPSTDTQYF
TRBD2	-	TRBV9	TRBJ2-3	TGTGCCAGCAGCTCGAGAGCGGGGGGGCAGGCAGATACGCAGTATTTT	CASSSRAGGQADTQYF
TRBD1	-	TRBV19	TRBJ2-7	TGTGCCAGTAGTTCCGGACAGGCGGACTACGAGCAGTACTTC	CASSSGQADYEQYF
TRBD1	-	TRBV7-2	TRBJ2-7	TGTGCCAGCAGCTTAGCTGGTCAGGGGGCGCAGCAGTACTTC	CASSLAGQGAQQYF
-	-	TRBV5-8	TRBJ2-5	TGTGCCAGCAGCCCCATCAGAGACGAAGAGACCCAGTACTTC	CASSPIRDEETQYF
-	-	TRBV6-5	TRBJ1-2	TGTGCCAGCAAGGGGACCCGAGAACACTTC	CASKGTREHF
-	-	TRBV6-1	TRBJ2-1	TGTGCCAGCAGTGAAGTGCACAATGAGCAGTTCTTC	CASSEVHNEQFF